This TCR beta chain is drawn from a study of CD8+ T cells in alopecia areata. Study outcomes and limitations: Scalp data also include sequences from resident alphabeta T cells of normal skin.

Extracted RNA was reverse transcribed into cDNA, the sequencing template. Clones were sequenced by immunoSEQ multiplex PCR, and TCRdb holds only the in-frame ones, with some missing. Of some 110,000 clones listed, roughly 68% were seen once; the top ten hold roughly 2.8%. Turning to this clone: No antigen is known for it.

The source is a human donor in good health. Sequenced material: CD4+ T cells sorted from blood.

CDR3 in amino acids: CAWSAESPLHF. The CDR3 DNA reads TGTGCCTGGAGTGCGGAATCACCCCTCCACTTT. The chain is built from TRBV30 and TRBJ1-6; D remains ambiguous. The V and J ends lost 1 base and 10 bases respectively, with 5 bases between them. CDR1 is GTSNPN, CDR2 SVGIG, per germline (reference sequence). The CDR3 has 11 residues. The full variable domain, completed using reference TRBV30 and TRBJ1-6, is SQTIHQWPATLVQPVGSPLSLECTVEGTSNPNLYWYRQAAGRGLQLLFYSVGIGQISSEVPQNLSASRPQDRQFILSSKKLLLSDSGFYLCAWSAESPLHFGNGTRLTVT.